This record concerns one TCR beta chain sequence. Its target is not known. This sample stems from a study of vaccination effects on CD4 cells after COVID-19. TCRdb's table, derived via immunoSEQ multiplex PCR, lists solely in-frame clones and lacks some. The table shows 20,000 to 25,000 clones, with 65% to 85% occurring only once. ViraFEST expansion of antigen-specific CD4+ T cells with viral peptide pools preceded sequencing. Following culture for more than 9 days, CD4+ T cells were isolated. Negative nucleocapsid antibody tests before and after vaccination confirmed no previous SARS-CoV-2 infection. Per germline, CDR1 MNHEY and CDR2 SVGAGI. Trimming shortened V by 6 bases and J by 9 bases, and 13 bases separated the two germline ends. This CDR3 is built from 12 residues. Study conclusions and caveats: Marked contraction was observed in infection-induced and vaccine-induced clones late after vaccination. Healthy vaccinees had only 1 of 255 vaccine-induced clones cross-react with common cold coronaviruses.

Sample: CD4+ T cells from PBMCs cultured with HCoV-NL63 spike peptides, taken before COVID-19 vaccination. The TCR sequence derives from a human donor who received a COVID-19 vaccine. V is TRBV6-5 and J is TRBJ2-3; D might be TRBD1 or TRBD2, each matching 5 bases. The DNA for the CDR3 is TGTGCCAGCAGATTGGGAGAGGGGACGCAGTATTTT. Translation gives CASRLGEGTQYF.